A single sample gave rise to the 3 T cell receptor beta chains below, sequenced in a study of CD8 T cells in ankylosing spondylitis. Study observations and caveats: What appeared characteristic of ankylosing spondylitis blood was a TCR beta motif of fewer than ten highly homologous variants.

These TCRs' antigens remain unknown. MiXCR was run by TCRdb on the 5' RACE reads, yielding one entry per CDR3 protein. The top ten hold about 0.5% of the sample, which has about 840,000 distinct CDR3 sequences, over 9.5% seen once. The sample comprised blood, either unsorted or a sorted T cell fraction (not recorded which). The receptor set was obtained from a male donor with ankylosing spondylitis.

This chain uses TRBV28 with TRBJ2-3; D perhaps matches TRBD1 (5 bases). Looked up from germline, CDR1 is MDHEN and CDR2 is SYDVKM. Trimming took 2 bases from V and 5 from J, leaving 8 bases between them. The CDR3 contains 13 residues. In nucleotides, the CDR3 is TGTGCCAGCAGTTTAAAAGGGGTAGATACGCAGTATTTT. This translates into CASSLKGVDTQYF.

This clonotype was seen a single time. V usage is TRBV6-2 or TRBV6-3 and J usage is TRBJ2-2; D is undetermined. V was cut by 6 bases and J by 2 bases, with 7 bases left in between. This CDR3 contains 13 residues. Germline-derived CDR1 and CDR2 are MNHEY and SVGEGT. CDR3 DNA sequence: TGTGCCAGCAGGCACCTTAACACCGGGGAGCTGTTTTTT. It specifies CASRHLNTGELFF.

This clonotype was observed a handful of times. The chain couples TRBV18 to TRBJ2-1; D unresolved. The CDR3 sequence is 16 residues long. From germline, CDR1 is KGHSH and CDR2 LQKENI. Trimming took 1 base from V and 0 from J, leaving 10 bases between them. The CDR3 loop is CASSPRARTSYNEQFF. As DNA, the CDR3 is TGTGCCAGCTCACCACGTGCTAGGACCTCCTACAATGAGCAGTTCTTC.